The next 8 T cell receptor beta chains were all read from a single sample in a study of blood T cell repertoires in COVID-19. The method was immunoSEQ multiplex PCR; TCRdb's version includes in-frame clones alone and lacks a portion of them. The sample has 250,000 to 350,000 clones, 80% to 95% seen once; the top ten hold 1% to 1.3%. Sequencing was carried out using PBMCs or T cells enriched from blood (not recorded which). The receptors derive from a woman under 40 who had recovered from COVID-19.

This chain connects TRBV7-8 to TRBJ2-2; 9 nucleotides line up with TRBD2. Germline V gene data show CDR1 as SGHVS and CDR2 as FQNEAQ. V lost 6 bases and J lost 5; bases outside the gene matches: 7. CDR3 length: 15 residues. In DNA, the CDR3 is TGTGCCAGCAGTTTCACCGGACTAGCGACCGGGGAGCTGTTTTTT. Residues: CASSFTGLATGELFF. The full variable domain, completed using reference TRBV7-8 and TRBJ2-2, is GAGVSQSPRYKVAKRGQDVALRCDPISGHVSLFWYQQALGQGPEFLTYFQNEAQLDKSGLPSDRFFAERPEGSVSTLKIQRTQQEDSAVYLCASSFTGLATGELFFGEGSRLTVL.

In DNA form, the CDR3 reads TGTGCCAGTACTTCGACAGGGGCGGATGAAAAACTGTTTTTT. This translates into CASTSTGADEKLFF. The chain is built from TRBV19 and TRBJ1-4; 8 nucleotides line up with TRBD1. V lost 7 bases to trimming and J lost 6 bases; unmatched junction nucleotides: 7. Germline V gene lookup returns CDR1 LNHDA and CDR2 SQIVND (reference sequence). The CDR3 length is 14 residues.

V gene TRBV7-3 combines with J gene TRBJ2-1; 15 bases are shared with TRBD2. Germline V gene sequence: CDR1 SGHTA, CDR2 FQGTGA. V gave up 1 base and J gave up 2 bases; unmatched junction bases: 9. This CDR3 has 20 residues. In DNA, the CDR3 is TGTGCCAGCAGCTTAATCCGTGGACTAGCGGGAGGGAGCGCCTACAATGAGCAGTTCTTC. Its protein product is CASSLIRGLAGGSAYNEQFF.

The chain is built from TRBV25-1 and TRBJ2-1; 7 bases match TRBD2. V lost 0 bases, J lost 5 bases, and 7 bases stayed unmatched. This CDR3 has 16 amino acids. The germline CDR1 and CDR2 sequences are MGHDK and SYGVNS. DNA for the CDR3: TGTGCCAGCAGTGAATATTGGGGGGGGAACCACAATGAGCAGTTCTTC. It is translated as CASSEYWGGNHNEQFF.

The chain has TRBV5-1 and TRBJ2-7; a possible D gene is TRBD1 (6 bases). The V end lost 5 bases, the J end lost 4 bases, and 19 bases lay between the germline ends. CDR3 length equals 15 residues. The germline CDR1 and CDR2 sequences are SGHRS and YFSETQ. The CDR3 is CASSRTQQGPYEQYF. The CDR3 nucleotides read TGCGCCAGCAGTCGTACACAGCAGGGGCCATACGAGCAGTACTTC.

This clone was observed a single time. V usage is TRBV11-2 and J usage is TRBJ2-1, with 9 bases aligning to TRBD2. V dropped 5 bases and J dropped 2; count of bases not matched to a gene: 16. In germline, CDR1 is SGHAT, CDR2 FQNNGV. The CDR3 is 19 amino acids. The CDR3 coding sequence is TGTGCCAGCAGCCCGACTTTTAGCCCAGCTAGCGGGACCTACAATGAGCAGTTCTTC. Translating gives CASSPTFSPASGTYNEQFF.

The chain employs TRBV5-1 and TRBJ2-7; 9 bases align to TRBD2. Germline V lookup: CDR1 SGHRS, CDR2 YFSETQ. There are 16 residues in the CDR3. J gave up 2 bases and V 0 bases, and 6 bases lay outside the gene matches. The CDR3 sequence is CASSLEVAGATYEQYF. CDR3 DNA: TGCGCCAGCAGCTTGGAAGTAGCGGGAGCGACCTACGAGCAGTACTTC.

This chain links TRBV7-8 with TRBJ2-7; 9 bases agree with TRBD2. The CDR3 loop spans 16 amino acids. Per the germline V gene, CDR1 is SGHVS and CDR2 is FQNEAQ. The J segment lost 3 bases and the V segment lost 1 base, leaving 7 bases of the junction unmatched. CDR3 DNA: TGTGCCAGCAGCTTAGGCGGGAGGGCCTTATACTACGAGCAGTACTTC. Translated, it gives CASSLGGRALYYEQYF.